These T cell receptor beta chains were read from a single sample in a study of Graves' ophthalmopathy and Graves' hyperthyroidism. TCRdb called the multiplex PCR reads again in MiXCR, with one record for every CDR3 protein. The table shows 650,000 to 800,000 distinct CDR3 sequences, with roughly 39% occurring only once. What was sequenced was peripheral blood. The receptors come from an adult man with Graves' ophthalmopathy. CDR3s include the opening cysteine and the closing phenylalanine or tryptophan. A D gene is named only where the DNA matches it firmly. Clone size is given for some rows only: seen once, a few or many times, or a class if the clone is expanded.

NA,many,TRBJ2-5,TRBV4-1,TGCGCCAGCAGCCAAGGAATGCTAGCCCAAGAGACCCAGTACTTC,CASSQGMLAQETQYF
TRBD1,once,TRBJ2-5,TRBV29-1,TGCAGCGTGGTTGGACAGGGTGATGCGACCCAGTACTTC,CSVVGQGDATQYF
NA,NA,TRBJ1-5,TRBV7-2,TGTGCCAGCAGCTTTTCTGGGCCAGCGCAGACCCAGCATTTT,CASSFSGPAQTQHF
TRBD1,NA,TRBJ2-7,TRBV7-2,TGTGCCAGCAGTCCCGGACAGGGAGGCTATGGGCAGTACTTC,CASSPGQGGYGQYF
NA,many,TRBJ2-7,TRBV4-2,TGTGCCAGCAGCCAAGACCCCGCAGGTACGATCGAGCAGTACTTC,CASSQDPAGTIEQYF
TRBD1,NA,TRBJ1-3,TRBV9,TGTGCCAGCAGCGTAGACGGGACAGGGGGCGGAAACACCATATATTTT,CASSVDGTGGGNTIYF
TRBD1,NA,TRBJ2-7,TRBV5-1,TGCGCCAGCCTACCGGGACAGACCTACGAGCAGTACTTC,CASLPGQTYEQYF
TRBD1,NA,TRBJ1-4,TRBV12-3/TRBV12-4,TGTGCCAGCAGTGAACAGGGGGTAAGGGAAAAACTGTTTTTT,CASSEQGVREKLFF
NA,NA,TRBJ2-7,TRBV29-1,TGCAGCGTTGATAGGGGCTCCCCAGTGGGTAATGAGCAGTACTTC,CSVDRGSPVGNEQYF
TRBD1,NA,TRBJ1-2,TRBV10-3,TGTGCCATCAGTAGGACAGGGATTTACGATGGCTACACCTTC,CAISRTGIYDGYTF